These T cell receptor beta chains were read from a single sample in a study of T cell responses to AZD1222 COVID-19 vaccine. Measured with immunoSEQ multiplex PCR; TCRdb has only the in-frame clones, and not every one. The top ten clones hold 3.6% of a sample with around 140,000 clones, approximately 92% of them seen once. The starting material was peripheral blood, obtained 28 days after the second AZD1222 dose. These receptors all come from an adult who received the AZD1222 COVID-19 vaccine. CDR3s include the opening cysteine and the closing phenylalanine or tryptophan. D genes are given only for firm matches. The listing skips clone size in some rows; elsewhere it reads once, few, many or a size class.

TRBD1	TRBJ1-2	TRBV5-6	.	CASSQDRYGYTF	TGTGCCAGCAGCCAGGACAGGTATGGCTACACCTTC
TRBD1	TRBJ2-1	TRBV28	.	CASNRGIIYNEQFF	TGTGCCAGCAACAGGGGAATAATCTACAATGAGCAGTTCTTC
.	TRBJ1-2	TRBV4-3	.	CASSQDWGNNYGYTF	TGCGCCAGCAGCCAAGATTGGGGGAACAACTATGGCTACACCTTC
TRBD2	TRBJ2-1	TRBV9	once	CASSGGLAGEQFF	TGTGCCAGCAGCGGGGGACTAGCGGGAGAGCAGTTCTTC
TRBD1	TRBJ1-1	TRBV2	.	CASSVTGDLGSEAFF	TGTGCCAGCAGTGTTACAGGGGACCTGGGGAGTGAAGCTTTCTTT
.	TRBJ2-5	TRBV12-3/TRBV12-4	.	CASTTGGETQYF	TGTGCCAGCACTACCGGGGGAGAGACCCAGTACTTC
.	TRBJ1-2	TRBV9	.	CASSGKLLTF	TGTGCCAGCAGCGGCAAGCTTCTCACCTTC
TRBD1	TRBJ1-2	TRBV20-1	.	CSASPRDRDGYTF	TGCAGTGCTAGTCCCCGGGACAGGGATGGCTACACCTTC
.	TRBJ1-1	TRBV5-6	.	CASSLYRLNTEAFF	TGTGCCAGCAGCTTGTACCGCCTTAACACTGAAGCTTTCTTT
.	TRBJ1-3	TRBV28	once	CASKGPEGNTIYF	TGTGCCAGCAAGGGCCCTGAGGGAAACACCATATATTTT
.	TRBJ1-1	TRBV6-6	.	CASSYSSANTEAFF	TGTGCCAGCAGTTACTCGTCAGCTAACACTGAAGCTTTCTTT
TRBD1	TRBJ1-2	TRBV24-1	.	CATSDQGQNYGYTF	TGTGCCACCAGTGACCAGGGACAGAACTATGGCTACACCTTC
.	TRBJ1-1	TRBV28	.	CASTIAGANTEAFF	TGTGCCAGCACCATTGCGGGGGCTAACACTGAAGCTTTCTTT
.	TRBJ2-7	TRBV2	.	CASMGRAAYEQYF	TGTGCCAGCATGGGCAGGGCCGCCTACGAGCAGTACTTC
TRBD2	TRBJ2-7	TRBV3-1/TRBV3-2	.	CASSQGGLASSYEQYF	TGTGCCAGCAGCCAAGGGGGACTAGCGAGCTCCTACGAGCAGTACTTC
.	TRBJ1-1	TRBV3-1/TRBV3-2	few	CASSHQGNTEAFF	TGTGCCAGCAGCCATCAGGGGAACACTGAAGCTTTCTTT
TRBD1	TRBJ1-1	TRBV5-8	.	CASSTGTGLFRGEAFF	TGTGCCAGCAGCACCGGGACAGGGCTCTTTCGTGGTGAAGCTTTCTTT
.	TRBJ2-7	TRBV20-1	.	CSGSLSYEQYF	TGCAGTGGGAGCCTCTCCTACGAGCAGTACTTC
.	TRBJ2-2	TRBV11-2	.	CASSLERVQVTEELFF	TGTGCCAGCAGCTTAGAGAGGGTGCAGGTCACCGAGGAGCTGTTTTTT
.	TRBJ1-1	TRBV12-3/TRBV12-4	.	CASSSGNTEAFF	TGTGCCAGCAGTTCCGGGAACACTGAAGCTTTCTTT
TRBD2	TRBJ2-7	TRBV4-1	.	CASSQLQGLATFYEQYF	TGCGCCAGCAGCCAACTTCAAGGACTAGCGACTTTCTACGAGCAGTACTTC
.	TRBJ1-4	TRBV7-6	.	CASSPPRPWTAKNEKLFF	TGTGCCAGCAGTCCCCCCCGGCCCTGGACAGCGAAGAACGAAAAACTGTTTTTT
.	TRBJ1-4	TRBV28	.	CASSSNRARLETANEKLFF	TGTGCCAGCAGTTCTAACAGGGCCAGGCTGGAAACAGCTAATGAAAAACTGTTTTTT
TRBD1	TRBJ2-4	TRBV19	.	CASSTGQGKGNIQYF	TGTGCCAGTAGTACTGGACAGGGGAAAGGGAACATTCAGTACTTC
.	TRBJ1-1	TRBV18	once	CASSPNTGNTEAFF	TGTGCCAGCTCACCTAATACGGGCAACACTGAAGCTTTCTTT
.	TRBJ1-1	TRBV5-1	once	CASSLVGETEAFF	TGCGCCAGCAGCTTGGTGGGGGAGACTGAAGCTTTCTTT
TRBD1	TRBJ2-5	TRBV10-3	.	CASKTGGETQYF	TGTGCCAGCAAGACAGGGGGGGAGACCCAGTACTTC
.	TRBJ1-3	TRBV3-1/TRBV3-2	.	CASSQDAVSSGNTIYF	TGTGCCAGCAGCCAAGACGCGGTTTCCTCTGGAAACACCATATATTTT
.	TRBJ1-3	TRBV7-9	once	CASSSGRYSGNTIYF	TGTGCCAGCAGCTCGGGACGCTACTCTGGAAACACCATATATTTT
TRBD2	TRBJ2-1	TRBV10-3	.	CAISESMAGDYNEQFF	TGTGCCATCAGTGAGTCGATGGCGGGAGACTACAATGAGCAGTTCTTC
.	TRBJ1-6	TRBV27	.	CASSLSGVVGSPLHF	TGTGCCAGCAGTTTATCGGGGGTGGTAGGTTCACCCCTCCACTTT
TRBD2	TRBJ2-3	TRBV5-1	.	CASSLVASGRASASTDTQYF	TGCGCCAGCAGCTTGGTTGCTAGCGGGAGGGCCAGCGCTAGCACAGATACGCAGTATTTT
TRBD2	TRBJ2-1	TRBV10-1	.	CASSEYRSSGYNEQFF	TGCGCCAGCAGTGAGTATAGGTCTAGCGGCTACAATGAGCAGTTCTTC
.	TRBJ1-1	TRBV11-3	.	CASSLSGVNTEAFF	TGTGCCAGCAGCTTATCAGGGGTGAACACTGAAGCTTTCTTT
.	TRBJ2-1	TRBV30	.	CAWRTTYNEQFF	TGTGCCTGGCGGACTACATACAATGAGCAGTTCTTC
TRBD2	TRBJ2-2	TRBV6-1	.	CASSEALPSMGRGGGELFF	TGTGCCAGCAGTGAAGCCCTACCCTCGATGGGGAGGGGTGGCGGGGAGCTGTTTTTT
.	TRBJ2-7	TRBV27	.	CASSRDGATYEQYF	TGTGCCAGCAGTCGGGACGGAGCGACCTACGAGCAGTACTTC
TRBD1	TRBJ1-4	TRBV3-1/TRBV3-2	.	CASRPGQLSNEKLFF	TGTGCCAGCAGACCGGGACAGCTAAGTAATGAAAAACTGTTTTTT
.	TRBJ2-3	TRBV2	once	CASSRQRVGDTQYF	TGTGCCAGCAGCCGTCAAAGGGTTGGAGATACGCAGTATTTT
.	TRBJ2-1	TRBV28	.	CASNPRGASGYNEQFF	TGTGCCAGCAATCCGAGGGGGGCTAGCGGTTACAATGAGCAGTTCTTC
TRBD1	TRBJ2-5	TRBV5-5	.	CASSTGQGDYF	TGTGCCAGCAGCACCGGACAGGGCGATTACTTC
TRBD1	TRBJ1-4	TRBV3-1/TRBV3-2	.	CASSQDPGTDEKLFF	TGTGCCAGCAGCCAAGATCCCGGGACAGACGAAAAACTGTTTTTT
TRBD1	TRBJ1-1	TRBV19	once	CASKIQGAYTEAFF	TGTGCCAGTAAGATACAGGGGGCCTACACTGAAGCTTTCTTT
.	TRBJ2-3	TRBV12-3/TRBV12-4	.	CASSLARTDTQYF	TGTGCCAGCAGTTTGGCTCGCACAGATACGCAGTATTTT
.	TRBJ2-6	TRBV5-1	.	CASTLAAISLSGANVLTF	TGCGCCAGCACCCTGGCGGCAATCTCTCTCTCTGGGGCCAACGTCCTGACTTTC
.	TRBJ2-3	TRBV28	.	CASSRLENGRDTQYF	TGTGCCAGCAGCAGACTAGAGAACGGGAGAGATACGCAGTATTTT